This paragraph reports one T cell receptor (beta chain). Its antigen is unknown. Base quality data are lacking; no much larger clone is found one base away. This entry comes from a study of T cell responses to AZD1222 COVID-19 vaccine (TCRdb year 2021). Describing the broader study: AZD1222 recipients whose second dose came at about 4 weeks and those whose second dose came at about 12 weeks were combined into one group, since spike-specific TCR depth and breadth did not differ between the two schedules. TCR sequencing covered fewer than 250 trial participants: 200 to 210 given two doses of AZD1222 and approximately 26 given two doses of MenACWY control vaccine. Trial participants were enrolled into age subgroups of 18-55, 56-69 and 70-plus years, which contained about 150, 28 and 57 TCR-sequenced participants, respectively. What the authors observed across the whole study: Because no samples from the day 14 peak response were available, repertoires could be characterized only after the peak T cell response. Conclusions about previously exposed vaccinees are limited, since just a handful of AZD1222 recipients were seropositive for SARS-CoV-2 at baseline. A significant rise in spike-specific TCR breadth and depth was observed after two AZD1222 doses relative to day 0 and relative to MenACWY recipients. Nearly half of unique spike-specific TCRs reportedly recognized epitopes outside regions mutated in the B.1.351 and B.1.1.7 variants. Participants were mostly white British, with more females than males. The authors suggested clonal diversity may have been underestimated. CD4 TCRs associated with the vaccine covered the entire spike protein, and the dominant responses were in regions 160-218 and 743-854. In the small 56-69-year group, the increase in depth fell short of significance, most likely because of low power.

The CDR1 and CDR2 encoded by the germline V gene are SGHVS and FQNEAQ. There are 19 amino acids in the CDR3, from cysteine to phenylalanine inclusive. The only DNA kept is the CDR3, 57 bases in frame from the first base. V trim: 5 bases; J trim: 0 bases; unmatched bases: 14. Taken with the paper, the label for time point translates to: baseline before first vaccination. Vaccinee samples were obtained from the UK trials COV001 and COV002, which included a single-blind randomized controlled phase 2/3 trial of AZD1222 (ChAdOx1 nCoV-19) in healthy adults. For TCRbeta chain sequencing, PBMC samples were collected from trial participants at day 0 and at day 28 after the second dose. The CDR3 regions of human TCRbeta chains were analyzed by immunosequencing. For the original study's pipeline: Repertoire TCRs were matched against a reference library of SARS-CoV-2-specific TCRs generated with the MIRA antigen-specificity platform. Breadth was defined as the fraction of unique TCRs that were SARS-CoV-2-associated. Depth was defined as the fraction of total T cells that were SARS-CoV-2-associated. Using the MIRA data, every spike-specific TCR was mapped to the spike region that the TCR reacted to and assigned to either a CD4 or a CD8 class. Log10-transformed breadth and depth values were compared by one-way ANOVA with Sidak's multiple comparisons tests. This immuneACCESS table, as held by TCRdb, lists in-frame sequences with V and J called but not all clones. Of the missing ones, under half trace to an unresolved V gene in checked studies; the others have no known cause. The DNA gave D and trimming, while V, J and clone size come from that table. Within this sample are some 84,000 clones, with around 90% of them counted one time only. The ten largest clones add up to roughly 15% of the sample.

The receptor was derived from an adult in good health. The chain was built from TRBV7-8 and TRBJ2-4; TRBD1 agrees with 9 junctional bases. This sample comprised peripheral blood, obtained on day 0 of AZD1222 vaccination. The CDR3 in this case is CASSQRGTGQGIAKNIQYF. The base sequence is TGTGCCAGCAGCCAACGCGGAACCGGACAGGGGATAGCCAAAAACATTCAGTACTTC.